The text below deals with one T cell receptor beta chain. What it recognizes is unknown. An end of the junction differs from the germline gene, which may be a read error. This entry is derived from a study of tumor-infiltrating lymphocytes in primary liver carcinoma. As for the study in general: Spanning 30 to 69 years of age, the patients were men and women. These were node-negative, non-metastatic T1-T3 tumors of roughly 4 to 11 cm. Roughly 3.65 to 8 million productive TCRbeta reads were obtained per sample, with similar numbers across tissue types. The study, taken as a whole, reports: It was observed that only about 7-25% of the top clones appeared in every one of the five tumor regions.

Total RNA and DNA came together from about 19-30 mg of bulk tissue without cell sorting. This CDR3 is 15 amino acids long. Germline CDR1 is KGHSY and CDR2 is FQNENV. Constant-region priming of 500 ng total RNA yielded TCR beta cDNA. Three nested multiplex PCR rounds, a slightly modified ARM-PCR, produced the libraries for TCR beta. The opening two PCR rounds, 10 cycles each, paired TRBV1-TRBV30 forward primers with a C-beta reverse primer. MiXCR was run by TCRdb on the multiplex PCR reads, yielding one entry per CDR3 protein. The sample lists about 48,000 distinct CDR3 sequences, about three quarters occurring once.

Sequencing was performed on liver tumor tissue from sampling region 3. The subset was: tumor region T3, left-lateral pole. The sequence came from a man aged 40-49 years with primary liver carcinoma and hepatitis B virus infection. This sequence joins TRBV16 and TRBJ2-1, with 9 positions matching TRBD2. The CDR3 DNA reads TGTGCCAGCAGCCAAGTAGCGGGAGAGGTAGGTGAGCAGTCCTTC. As protein: CASSQVAGEVGEQSF. The whole variable domain, filled in from reference TRBV16 and TRBJ2-1, reads GEEVAQTPKHLVRGEGQKAKLYCAPIKGHSYVFWYQQVLKNEFKFLISFQNENVFDETGMPKERFSAKCLPNSPCSLEIQATKLEDSAVYFCASSQVAGEVGEQSFGPGTRLTVL.